The 15 T cell receptor beta chains in this list originate from one sample, sequenced in a study of T cell repertoires in cytomegalovirus infection. Using its own MiXCR run on the reads, TCRdb lists one record per CDR3 protein. The sample contains 700,000 to 850,000 distinct CDR3 sequences, approximately 29% of which appear only once. These receptors have no known antigen. The sample here was cultured CD8+ T cells from PBMCs, taken from culture after CMV antigen stimulation. The receptor set was obtained from a human donor in good health (CMV status not recorded). Some clones in this sample may be carry-over from other donors' samples.

The chain joins TRBV10-2 to TRBJ1-2; D remains unclear. Germline-derived CDR1 and CDR2 are WSHSY and SAAADI. Trimming took 3 bases from V and 4 from J, leaving 9 bases between them. The CDR3 is 13 residues long. This CDR3 reads CASSDRASYGYTF. The CDR3 DNA reads TGCGCCAGCAGTGATCGCGCGTCCTATGGCTACACCTTC.

Of note for this clonotype: The missing conserved phenylalanine or tryptophan at the end of this CDR3 makes a read error likely. This sequence joins TRBV12-3 or TRBV12-4 and TRBJ1-1; no reliable D call. This CDR3 is 13 amino acids long. Trimming took off 1 base at V and 0 bases at J, with 3 bases between the two ends. CDR3 sequence (DNA): TGTGCCAGCAGTTTAGATGTGAACACTGAAGCTTTCGTT. This sequence encodes CASSLDVNTEAFV.

The chain couples TRBV12-3 or TRBV12-4 to TRBJ2-1; D possibly corresponds to TRBD2 (7 bases). Trimming took 4 bases from V and 6 from J, leaving 25 bases between them. The CDR3 length is 18 residues. CDR3 bases: TGTGCCAGCAGTTCCCATGGCGGGGGAAGGGTGGGGGCCAATGAGCAGTTCTTC. Translation: CASSSHGGGRVGANEQFF.

This clonotype was recorded only once. The chain uses TRBV4-1 and TRBJ2-3; TRBD1 aligns across 9 bases. In germline, CDR1 is MGHRA, CDR2 YSYEKL. V was clipped by 0 bases and J by 5 bases; unmatched bases: 3. This CDR3 has 15 amino acids. In DNA, the CDR3 is TGCGCCAGCAGCCAAGAGGACAGGGGCGGAGATACGCAGTATTTT. Amino acid sequence: CASSQEDRGGDTQYF.

In regard to this clonotype: At one boundary the junction diverges from the germline segment, which might be a read error. This sequence joins TRBV6-1 and TRBJ2-7; D gene uncertain. This CDR3 region has 15 residues. Germline V gene sequence: CDR1 MNHNS, CDR2 SASEGT. The chain's CDR3 is CASSEVLGNSYEQYF. CDR3 DNA sequence: TGTGCCAGCAGCGAAGTTTTAGGGAACTCCTACGAGCAGTACTTC.

The genes are TRBV20-1 and TRBJ2-7; 7 bases are a match to TRBD1. The germline CDR1 and CDR2 sequences are DFQATT and SNEGSKA (reference sequence). The CDR3 spans 13 residues. V lost 2 bases to trimming and J lost 0 bases; unmatched junction nucleotides: 1. The CDR3 nucleotides are TGCAGTGCTAGAAACAGGGGCTCCTACGAGCAGTACGTC. Translated, it gives CSARNRGSYEQYV.

This clonotype was observed a few times. V usage is TRBV5-1 and J usage is TRBJ2-1, with 10 bases identical to TRBD1. CDR1 and CDR2 from the germline V gene are SGHRS and YFSETQ. Losses at the gene ends were 3 bases for V and 7 bases for J; bases not matched to a gene: 10. This CDR3 is built from 16 residues. CDR3: CASSYTGTGAWNEQFF. The DNA for the CDR3 is TGCGCCAGCAGCTACACCGGGACAGGGGCTTGGAATGAGCAGTTCTTC.

The chain carries TRBV12-3 or TRBV12-4 and TRBJ2-3; TRBD2 might be the D (6 bases). The CDR3 totals 11 residues. V gave up 7 bases and J gave up 6 bases, with 8 bases separating them. As DNA, the CDR3 is TGTGCCAGCACCGCGGGGGATACGCAGTATTTT. It codes for CASTAGDTQYF.

This clonotype was counted between two and nine times. The chain links TRBV7-8 to TRBJ1-5; a possible D gene is TRBD1 (5 bases). V was cut by 5 bases and J by 0 bases, with 17 bases left in between. Germline CDR1 is SGHVS and CDR2 is FQNEAQ. CDR3 length: 17 amino acids. The CDR3 region is CASSPHPGRNSNQPQHF. CDR3 nucleotides: TGTGCCAGCAGCCCACACCCGGGGCGGAATAGCAATCAGCCCCAGCATTTT.

This clonotype was seen a handful of times. The V gene is TRBV12-3 or TRBV12-4, the J gene TRBJ1-1; possible D gene TRBD1, 5 bases. This CDR3 has 13 amino acids. V lost 6 bases and J lost 4, with 12 bases in between. The CDR3 coding sequence is TGTGCCAGCAGGGGGGGAAAGGGCACTGAAGCTTTCTTT. Its translation: CASRGGKGTEAFF.

This clonotype was seen a few times. This sequence joins TRBV25-1 and TRBJ2-1, with D perhaps TRBD1 or TRBD2 (5 bases each). The CDR3 covers 13 residues. Germline V gene data show CDR1 as MGHDK and CDR2 as SYGVNS. Between the trimmed V and J ends, which lost 3 bases and 11 bases, there was a span of 14 bases. CDR3 region: CASSDTLRGKQFF. CDR3 DNA: TGTGCCAGCAGTGACACTTTGAGGGGTAAGCAGTTCTTC. The full variable domain, its missing parts supplied by reference TRBV25-1 and TRBJ2-1, is EADIYQTPRYLVIGTGKKITLECSQTMGHDKMYWYQQDPGMELHLIHYSYGVNSTEKGDLSSESTVSRIRTEHFPLTLESARPSHTSQYLCASSDTLRGKQFFGPGTRLTVL.

The chain is built from TRBV19 and TRBJ1-5; tentative D call: TRBD1 (6 bases). The CDR3 has 16 residues. V lost 2 bases to trimming and J lost 5 bases, with 16 bases between them. Germline CDR1 and CDR2: LNHDA and SQIVND (reference sequence). For the CDR3, the DNA is TGTGCCAGTAGTATACCCGGACAGAAGCCGGATCAGCCCCAGCATTTT. Translated: CASSIPGQKPDQPQHF.

This clonotype showed up just a few times. The chain combines TRBV12-3 or TRBV12-4 with TRBJ2-1; 11 nucleotides align to TRBD1. With V trimmed by 4 bases and J by 8 bases, 13 bases remained unmatched. The CDR3 runs 17 residues. The CDR3 loop reads CASSSPGQGGLKDEQFF. CDR3 nucleotides: TGTGCCAGCAGTTCTCCGGGACAGGGGGGGCTTAAGGATGAGCAGTTCTTC.

This clonotype was seen a few times. V usage is TRBV7-9 and J usage is TRBJ2-7; D gene ambiguous. The length of the CDR3 is 13 residues. V gave up 4 bases and J gave up 3 bases, with 10 bases separating them. Germline V gene lookup returns CDR1 SEHNR and CDR2 FQNEAQ (reference sequence). DNA of the CDR3: TGTGCCAGCAGCTCTAAGGTCAGCTACGAGCAGTACGTC. It is translated as CASSSKVSYEQYV.

The rearrangement joins TRBV7-6 to TRBJ2-2; the D is unclear. The length of the CDR3 is 13 residues. Trimming left V 1 base short and J 9 bases short, with 9 bases between. Germline assignment: CDR1 SGHVS and CDR2 FNYEAQ. CDR3 nucleotide sequence: TGTGCCAGCAGCTTAGGCAGCGTCCGGGAGCTGTTTTTT. This gives the protein CASSLGSVRELFF.